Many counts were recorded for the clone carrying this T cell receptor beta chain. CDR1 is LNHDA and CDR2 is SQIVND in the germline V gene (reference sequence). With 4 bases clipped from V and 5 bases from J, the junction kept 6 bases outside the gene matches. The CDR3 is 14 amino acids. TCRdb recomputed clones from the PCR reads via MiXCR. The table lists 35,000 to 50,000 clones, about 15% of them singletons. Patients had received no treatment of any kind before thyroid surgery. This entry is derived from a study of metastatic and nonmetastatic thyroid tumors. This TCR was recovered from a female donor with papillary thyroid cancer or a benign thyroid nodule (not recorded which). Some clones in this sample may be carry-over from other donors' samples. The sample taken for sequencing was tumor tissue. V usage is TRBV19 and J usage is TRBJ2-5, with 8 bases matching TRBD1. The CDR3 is CASSTTGGRETQYF. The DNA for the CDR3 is TGTGCCAGTAGTACAACAGGGGGTCGGGAGACCCAGTACTTC.